This is a list of T cell receptor beta chains from one sample in a study of T cell repertoires in cytomegalovirus infection. A single record per CDR3 protein comes from TCRdb applying MiXCR to the reads. The sample lists 150,000 to 200,000 distinct CDR3 sequences; approximately 18% were seen once. The sequenced sample was CD8+ T cells from PBMCs. These TCRs come from a human donor in good health (CMV status not recorded). Some clones in this sample may be carry-over from other donors' samples. The CDR3 runs from the conserved cysteine through the conserved F or W. The D gene is left open where the match is weak. The size entry is marked missing in some rows and otherwise reads once, few, many or a size class.

>few|TRBV19|TRBJ1-1|-
CASSHGGGNTEAFF
TGTGCCAGTAGTCATGGGGGAGGGAACACTGAAGCTTTCTTT
>-|TRBV7-2|TRBJ2-1|-
CASSSGRYEQFF
TGTGCCAGCAGCTCCGGACGGTATGAGCAGTTCTTC
>few|TRBV7-2|TRBJ2-7|-
CASSLGSLLGRDFTYEQYF
TGTGCCAGCAGCTTAGGTTCCCTCCTTGGCAGGGACTTTACCTACGAGCAGTACTTC
>-|TRBV6-2/TRBV6-3|TRBJ2-1|TRBD2
CASSYWGTSFNEQFF
TGTGCCAGCAGTTACTGGGGGACTAGTTTCAATGAGCAGTTCTTC
>-|TRBV27|TRBJ2-7|-
CASSSHYEQYF
TGTGCCAGCAGTTCCCACTACGAGCAGTACTTC
>-|TRBV6-6|TRBJ1-1|-
CASSPNPIQGGAEAFF
TGTGCCAGCAGTCCAAACCCCATTCAGGGTGGCGCTGAAGCTTTCTTT
>many|TRBV20-1|TRBJ2-1|-
CSARDQSDYNEQFF
TGCAGTGCTAGAGATCAGTCCGATTACAATGAGCAGTTCTTC
>few|TRBV28|TRBJ1-1|TRBD1
CASSPPAGGRFEAFF
TGTGCCAGCAGTCCTCCGGCAGGGGGGAGGTTTGAAGCTTTCTTT
>-|TRBV7-9|TRBJ2-6|-
CASSLPTASPLTF
TGTGCCAGCAGCTTACCGACGGCTAGTCCTCTGACTTTC
>-|TRBV7-9|TRBJ1-2|-
CASTHSGLDYGYTF
TGTGCCAGCACCCATTCGGGCCTAGACTATGGCTACACCTTC
>many|TRBV2|TRBJ1-2|-
CASSETFPNYGYTF
TGTGCCAGCAGTGAAACCTTCCCTAACTATGGCTACACCTTC
>-|TRBV7-2|TRBJ2-1|-
CASSLDAGNSYNEQFF
TGTGCCAGCAGCTTAGATGCGGGGAATTCCTACAATGAGCAGTTCTTC
>-|TRBV20-1|TRBJ2-1|TRBD2
CSARDLRTSDYNEQFF
TGCAGTGCTAGAGATCTGCGAACTAGCGACTACAATGAGCAGTTCTTC
>-|TRBV12-3/TRBV12-4|TRBJ2-1|-
CASTLWGQNEQFF
TGTGCCAGCACCCTGTGGGGACAAAATGAGCAGTTCTTC
>-|TRBV6-2/TRBV6-3|TRBJ2-7|TRBD2
CASSSPSGGAPNEQYF
TGTGCCAGCAGTTCCCCAAGCGGGGGGGCTCCCAACGAGCAGTACTTC
>few|TRBV7-2|TRBJ2-1|-
CASSPSTVYEQFF
TGTGCCAGCAGTCCCTCTACGGTTTATGAGCAGTTCTTC
>-|TRBV5-4|TRBJ2-1|-
CASSLDSLLYNEQFF
TGTGCCAGCAGCTTGGACTCCCTATTGTACAATGAGCAGTTCTTC
>few|TRBV5-6|TRBJ1-5|-
CASSSAGIQPQHF
TGTGCCAGCAGCTCGGCAGGGATTCAGCCCCAGCATTTT
>few|TRBV7-6|TRBJ2-7|-
CASSPGLREQYF
TGTGCCAGCAGCCCCGGACTTCGCGAGCAGTACTTC
>few|TRBV6-6|TRBJ1-5|TRBD1
CASSTPGQQNQPQHF
TGTGCCAGCAGTACCCCGGGACAGCAGAATCAGCCCCAGCATTTT
>-|TRBV12-3/TRBV12-4|TRBJ2-1|-
CASSLRLAIEQFF
TGTGCCAGCAGTTTACGGTTGGCTATTGAGCAGTTCTTC
>once|TRBV7-4|TRBJ2-7|TRBD1
CVSSLMVGRGQDEQYF
TGTGTCAGCAGCTTAATGGTTGGCAGGGGGCAAGACGAGCAGTACTTC
>-|TRBV6-1|TRBJ2-4|TRBD1
CASSGDRGSIQYF
TGTGCCAGCAGTGGTGACAGGGGAAGCATTCAGTACTTC